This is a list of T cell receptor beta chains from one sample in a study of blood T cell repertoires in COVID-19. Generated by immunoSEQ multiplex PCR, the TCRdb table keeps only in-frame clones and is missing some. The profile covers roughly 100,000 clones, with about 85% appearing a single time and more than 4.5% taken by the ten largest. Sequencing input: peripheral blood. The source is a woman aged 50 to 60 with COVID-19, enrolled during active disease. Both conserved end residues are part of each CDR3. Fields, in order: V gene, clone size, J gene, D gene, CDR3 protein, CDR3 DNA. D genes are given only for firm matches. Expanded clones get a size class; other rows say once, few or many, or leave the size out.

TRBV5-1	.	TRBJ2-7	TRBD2	CASSLGEGARLAEYF	TGCGCCAGCAGCTTGGGTGAAGGGGCCCGACTAGCGGAGTACTTC
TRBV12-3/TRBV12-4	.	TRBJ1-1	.	CASRRGANTEAFF	TGTGCCAGCCGTCGGGGAGCGAACACTGAAGCTTTCTTT
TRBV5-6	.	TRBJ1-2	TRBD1	CASSLGQGYAYGYTF	TGTGCCAGCAGCCTGGGACAGGGTTATGCCTATGGCTACACCTTC
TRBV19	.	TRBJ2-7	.	CASNNRDSTSYEQYF	TGTGCCAGTAACAACCGGGACTCGACCTCCTACGAGCAGTACTTC
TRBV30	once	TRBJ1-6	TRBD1	CAWTGTASSPLHF	TGTGCCTGGACCGGGACAGCTAGTTCACCCCTCCACTTT
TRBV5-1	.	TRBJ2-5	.	CASSNGLRQETQYF	TGCGCCAGCAGCAACGGACTCCGCCAAGAGACCCAGTACTTC
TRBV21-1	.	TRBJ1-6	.	CASSTGGPNSPLHF	TGTGCCAGCAGCACCGGGGGGCCCAATTCACCCCTCCACTTT
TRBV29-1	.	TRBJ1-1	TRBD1	CSAWDRRVFGAFF	TGCAGCGCCTGGGACAGACGCGTCTTTGGAGCTTTCTTT
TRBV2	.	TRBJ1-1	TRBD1	CASCGDRNTEAFF	TGTGCCAGCTGCGGGGACAGGAACACTGAAGCTTTCTTT
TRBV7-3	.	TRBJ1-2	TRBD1	CASSPRQGDGYTF	TGTGCCAGCAGCCCCCGACAGGGGGATGGCTACACCTTC
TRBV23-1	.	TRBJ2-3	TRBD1	CASSQSRDRVADTQYF	TGCGCCAGCAGTCAATCGCGGGACAGGGTGGCAGATACGCAGTATTTT
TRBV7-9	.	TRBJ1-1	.	CASSPDINTEAFF	TGTGCCAGCAGCCCCGACATTAACACTGAAGCTTTCTTT
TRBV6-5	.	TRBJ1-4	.	CASGGWGNEKLFF	TGTGCCTCCGGGGGTTGGGGAAATGAAAAACTGTTTTTT
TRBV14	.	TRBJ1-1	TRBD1	CASSLTPGQGITEAFF	TGTGCCAGCAGCCTCACACCGGGACAGGGTATCACTGAAGCTTTCTTT
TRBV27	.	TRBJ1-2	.	CASSLSAGANYGYTF	TGTGCCAGCAGTTTATCAGCCGGAGCTAACTATGGCTACACCTTC
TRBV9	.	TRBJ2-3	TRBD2	CASSAGLAGPPDTQYF	TGTGCCAGCAGCGCGGGACTAGCGGGACCCCCAGATACGCAGTATTTT
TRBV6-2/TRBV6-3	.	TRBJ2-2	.	CASSYLQAGGGELFF	TGTGCCAGCAGTTACCTCCAGGCTGGTGGCGGGGAGCTGTTTTTT
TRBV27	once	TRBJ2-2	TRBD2	CASSLLAGVNTGELFF	TGTGCCAGCAGTCTACTAGCGGGGGTGAACACCGGGGAGCTGTTTTTT
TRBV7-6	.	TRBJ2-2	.	CASSSLGTLNTGELFF	TGTGCCAGCAGCTCCCTGGGCACCTTGAACACCGGGGAGCTGTTTTTT